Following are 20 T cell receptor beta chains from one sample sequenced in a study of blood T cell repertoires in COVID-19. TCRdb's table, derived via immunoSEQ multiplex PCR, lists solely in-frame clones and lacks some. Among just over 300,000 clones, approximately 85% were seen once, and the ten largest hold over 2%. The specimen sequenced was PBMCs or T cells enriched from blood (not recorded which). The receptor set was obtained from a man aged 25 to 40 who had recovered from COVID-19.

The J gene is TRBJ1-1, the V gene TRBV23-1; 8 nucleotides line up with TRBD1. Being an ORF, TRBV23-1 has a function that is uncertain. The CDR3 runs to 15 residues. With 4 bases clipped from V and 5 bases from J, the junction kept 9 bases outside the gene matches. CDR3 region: CASSRDRTGKTEAFF. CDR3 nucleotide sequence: TGCGCCAGCAGTCGAGACAGGACAGGGAAGACTGAAGCTTTCTTT.

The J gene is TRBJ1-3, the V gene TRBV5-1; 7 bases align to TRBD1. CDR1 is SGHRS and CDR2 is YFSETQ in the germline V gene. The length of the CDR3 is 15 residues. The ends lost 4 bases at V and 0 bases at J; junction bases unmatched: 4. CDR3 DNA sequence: TGCGCCAGCAGCGAACAGGGGTCCTCTGGAAACACCATATATTTT. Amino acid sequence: CASSEQGSSGNTIYF.

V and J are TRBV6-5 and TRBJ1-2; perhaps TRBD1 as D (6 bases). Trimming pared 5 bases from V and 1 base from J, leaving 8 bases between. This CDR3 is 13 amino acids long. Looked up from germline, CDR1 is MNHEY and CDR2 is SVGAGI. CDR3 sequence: CASSTGYNYGYTF. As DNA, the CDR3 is TGTGCCAGCAGTACAGGGTATAACTATGGCTACACCTTC.

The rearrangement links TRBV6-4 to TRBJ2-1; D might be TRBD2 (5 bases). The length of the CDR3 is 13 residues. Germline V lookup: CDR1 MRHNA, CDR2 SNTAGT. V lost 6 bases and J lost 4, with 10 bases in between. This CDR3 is CASSPDYYNEQFF. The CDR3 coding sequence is TGTGCCAGCAGCCCTGACTATTACAATGAGCAGTTCTTC.

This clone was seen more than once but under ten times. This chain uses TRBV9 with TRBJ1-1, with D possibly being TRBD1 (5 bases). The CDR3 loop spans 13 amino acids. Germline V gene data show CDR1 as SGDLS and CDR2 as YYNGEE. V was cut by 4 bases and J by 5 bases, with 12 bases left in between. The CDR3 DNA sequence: TGTGCCAGCAGCACATCAGGGTATACTGAAGCTTTCTTT. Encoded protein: CASSTSGYTEAFF.

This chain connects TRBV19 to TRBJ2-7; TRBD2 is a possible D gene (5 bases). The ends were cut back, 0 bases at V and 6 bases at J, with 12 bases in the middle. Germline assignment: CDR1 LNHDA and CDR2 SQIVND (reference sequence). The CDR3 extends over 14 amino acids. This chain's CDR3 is CASSIDRDVGEQYF. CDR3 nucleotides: TGTGCCAGTAGTATAGACCGGGATGTGGGCGAGCAGTACTTC.

The CDR3 DNA reads TGTGCCAGCAGCCCCGCGAGGGAAGGAAATGAGCAGTTCTTC. This sequence encodes CASSPAREGNEQFF. The chain has TRBV5-4 and TRBJ2-1; possibly TRBD2 for D (5 bases). The CDR3 is made up of 14 amino acids. Trimming shortened V by 4 bases and J by 7 bases, and 15 bases separated the two germline ends. Per germline, CDR1 SGHNT and CDR2 YYREEE (reference sequence).

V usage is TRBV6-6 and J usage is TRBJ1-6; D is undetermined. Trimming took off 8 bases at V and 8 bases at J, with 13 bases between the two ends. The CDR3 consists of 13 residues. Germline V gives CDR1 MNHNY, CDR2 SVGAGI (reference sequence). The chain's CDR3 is CASSTGWDSPLHF. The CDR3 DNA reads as TGTGCCAGCTCGACGGGTTGGGATTCACCCCTCCACTTT.

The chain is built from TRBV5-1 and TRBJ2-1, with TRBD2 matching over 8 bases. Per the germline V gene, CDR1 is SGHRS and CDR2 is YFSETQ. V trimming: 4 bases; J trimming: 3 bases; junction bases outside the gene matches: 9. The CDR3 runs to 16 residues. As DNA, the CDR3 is TGCGCCAGCAGCCTGGATAGTAGCGGGGTCTACAATGAGCAGTTCTTC. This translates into CASSLDSSGVYNEQFF.

CDR3 sequence: CSVGQGIWNEQFF. CDR3 coding DNA: TGCAGCGTAGGACAGGGAATATGGAATGAGCAGTTCTTC. The rearrangement uses TRBV29-1 and TRBJ2-1, with TRBD1 matching 8 bases. This CDR3 has 13 amino acids. V dropped 6 bases and J dropped 7; count of bases not matched to a gene: 8. Germline V gene lookup returns CDR1 SQVTM and CDR2 ANQGSEA.

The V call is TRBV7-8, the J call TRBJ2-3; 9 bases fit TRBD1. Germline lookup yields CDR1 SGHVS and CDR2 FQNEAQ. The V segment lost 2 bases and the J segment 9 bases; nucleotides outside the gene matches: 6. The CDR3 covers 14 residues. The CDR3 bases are TGTGCCAGCAGCTTAAGGGGACAGGGTGGAACGCAGTATTTT. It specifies CASSLRGQGGTQYF.

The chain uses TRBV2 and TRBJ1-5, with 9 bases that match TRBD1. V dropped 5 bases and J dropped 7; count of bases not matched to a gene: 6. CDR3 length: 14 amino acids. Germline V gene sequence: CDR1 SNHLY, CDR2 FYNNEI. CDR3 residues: CASSPQGAGQPQHF. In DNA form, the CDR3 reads TGTGCCAGCAGTCCACAGGGGGCAGGCCAGCCCCAGCATTTT.

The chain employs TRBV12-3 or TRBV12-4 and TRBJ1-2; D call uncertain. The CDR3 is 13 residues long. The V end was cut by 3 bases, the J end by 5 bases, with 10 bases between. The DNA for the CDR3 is TGTGCCAGCAGTTTTCTCAAGAGTTATGGCTACACCTTC. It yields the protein CASSFLKSYGYTF.

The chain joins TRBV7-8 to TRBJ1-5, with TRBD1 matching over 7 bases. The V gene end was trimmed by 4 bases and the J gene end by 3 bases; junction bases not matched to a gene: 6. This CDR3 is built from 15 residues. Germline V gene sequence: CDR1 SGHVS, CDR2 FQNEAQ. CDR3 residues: CASSSETGPNQPQHF. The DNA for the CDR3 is TGTGCCAGCAGCTCTGAGACAGGGCCCAATCAGCCCCAGCATTTT.

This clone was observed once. CDR3 sequence reads: CASSLGTGVNYGYTF. The CDR3 region has the DNA TGTGCCAGCAGCCTCGGGACAGGCGTTAACTATGGCTACACCTTC. This chain joins TRBV5-6 and TRBJ1-2, with TRBD1 matching over 8 bases. The CDR3 spans 15 residues. CDR1 and CDR2 from the germline V gene are SGHDT and YYEEEE. The ends lost 4 bases at V and 1 base at J; junction bases unmatched: 6.

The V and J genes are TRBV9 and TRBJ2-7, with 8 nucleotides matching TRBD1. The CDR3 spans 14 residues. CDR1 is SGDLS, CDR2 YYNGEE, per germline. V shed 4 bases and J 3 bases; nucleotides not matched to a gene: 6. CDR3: CASSSGQAVYEQYF. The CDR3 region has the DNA TGTGCCAGCAGCTCGGGACAGGCGGTCTACGAGCAGTACTTC.

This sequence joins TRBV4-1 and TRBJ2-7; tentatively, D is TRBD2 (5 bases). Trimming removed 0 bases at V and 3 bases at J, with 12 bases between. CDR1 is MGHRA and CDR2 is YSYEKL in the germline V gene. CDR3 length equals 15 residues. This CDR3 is CASSQDPGRDYEQYF. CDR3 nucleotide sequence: TGCGCCAGCAGCCAAGATCCCGGCCGGGACTACGAGCAGTACTTC.

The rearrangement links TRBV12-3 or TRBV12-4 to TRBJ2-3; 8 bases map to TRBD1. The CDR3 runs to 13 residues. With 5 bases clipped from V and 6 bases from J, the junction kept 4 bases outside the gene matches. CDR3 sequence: CASSTTGDDTQYF. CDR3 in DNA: TGTGCCAGCAGTACGACAGGGGACGATACGCAGTATTTT.

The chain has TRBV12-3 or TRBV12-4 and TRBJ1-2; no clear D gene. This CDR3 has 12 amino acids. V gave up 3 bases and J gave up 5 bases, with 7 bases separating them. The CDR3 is CASSFRLYGYTF. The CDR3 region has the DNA TGTGCCAGCAGTTTTCGACTATATGGCTACACCTTC.

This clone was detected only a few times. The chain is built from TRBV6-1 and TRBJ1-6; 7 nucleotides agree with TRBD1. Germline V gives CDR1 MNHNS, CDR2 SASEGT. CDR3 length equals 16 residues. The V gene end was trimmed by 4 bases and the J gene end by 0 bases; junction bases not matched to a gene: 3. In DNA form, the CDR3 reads TGTGCCAGCAGTGGCCGGGACAGCTCCTATAATTCACCCCTCCACTTT. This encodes CASSGRDSSYNSPLHF.